This TCR beta chain was obtained from a study of OX40 agonist ivuxolimab in advanced cancers. For the study in its entirety: Ivuxolimab was a fully human IgG2 agonistic monoclonal antibody targeting the costimulatory receptor OX40 (CD134). Partial responses occurred in three dose-escalation patients, of whom one had hepatocellular carcinoma and two had cutaneous melanoma. Intravenous ivuxolimab was administered to patients every 2 weeks at six dose levels: 0.01, 0.1, 0.3, 1.5, 3 and 10 mg/kg. Patients were allowed to have had prior anti-PD-1, anti-PD-L1 or anti-CTLA-4 therapy, and approximately 41% of the dose-escalation patients had previously received checkpoint inhibitors. The paper reports the monotherapy dose-escalation portion (N = 52 patients) of the phase I ivuxolimab trial. In the dose-escalation cohort, roughly 82% of patients were male, and the mean age was roughly 56 years with a range of roughly 20 to 79. Of the approximately 50 dose-escalation patients, hepatocellular carcinoma was present in approximately 20, melanoma in some 15, renal cell carcinoma in 9 and head and neck cancer in 9. Peripheral TCRbeta sequencing was intended to test whether TCR sequence diversity was altered and clonal T-cell expansion was caused by ivuxolimab.

Genomic DNA was extracted from sorted cells for sequencing of the TCRbeta CDR3 region. The immunoSEQ Assay was used to sequence the TCRbeta CDR3 regions. Imported from immuneACCESS, the table was reduced by TCRdb to in-frame sequences with V and J called. These copies leave out some clones; in studies compared against another copy, an unresolved V gene accounts for under half, and the cause of the remainder is not known. In all, the sample holds 45,000 to 70,000 clones, and almost 90% of those were seen once. The ten largest clones represent approximately 6.6% of the sample. Broad study findings and their caveats: At doses of 0.1 to 3.0 mg/kg, clonal expansion of both CD4+ and CD8+ T cells in blood was seen between baseline and week 6. Low levels of normalized T-cell clonal expansion were also shown by some nonresponding patients. In the 0.1-3.0 mg/kg groups, partial responders were among the patients with the lowest normalized peripheral clonal expansion, particularly in CD8+ T cells. The antigen specificity of the clonally expanded peripheral T cells was not determined. On average, CD8+ T cells showed more expanded clones than CD4+ T cells after ivuxolimab.

On this clone: Its antigen is currently not known. The record has no base qualities; no much larger clone is one base away.

The CDR3 contains 17 residues, cysteine and phenylalanine counted. Only the CDR3 part of the read is kept: 51 bases, read in frame from the first base. CDR1 and CDR2 were assigned from the germline V gene as MGHRA and YSYEKL. V loses 1 base of germline sequence and J loses 0 bases, and the interval between the two ends is 13 bases. Patients with a history of autoimmune disease or receiving systemic immunosuppression were excluded from the trial. Peripheral blood for TCR sequencing was drawn from every dose cohort at baseline, at cycle 4 day 1 and at cycle 7 day 1. Samples came from an open-label, multicenter, first-in-human phase I dose-escalation trial of ivuxolimab. Adults with locally advanced or metastatic melanoma, renal cell, hepatocellular, or head and neck squamous cell carcinoma were enrolled in the trial. Before TCR sequencing, CD4+ and CD8+ T cells were separately sorted from peripheral blood.

The sample consisted of CD4+ or CD8+ T cells sorted from blood, taken in a trial of the OX40 agonist ivuxolimab. This TCR derives from an adult with an advanced solid tumor such as melanoma, head and neck, liver or kidney cancer. The chain employs TRBV4-1 and TRBJ2-1; the D gene assignment is ambiguous. The DNA sequence reads TGCGCCAGCAGCCAAGCGCTCACCCGCAGCTCCTACAATGAGCAGTTCTTC. Translated, it gives CASSQALTRSSYNEQFF.